One sample yielded the 25 T cell receptor beta chains listed below, sequenced in a study of shared clonotypes between healthy human individuals. The protocol was immunoSEQ multiplex PCR, while the TCRdb copy is restricted to in-frame clones and leaves out a portion. The sample includes under 300,000 clones, over 50% of them seen just once. Sequenced input: memory CD4+ T cells sorted from blood. Specified subset: CD45RA-negative fraction. The receptor source for this set is a man aged 30-40 years in good health.

This clone was seen only a few times. The CDR3 loop is CASSRLAGGRNEQYF. DNA of the CDR3: TGTGCCAGCAGTCGACTAGCGGGAGGCCGGAACGAGCAGTACTTC. The rearrangement links TRBV28 to TRBJ2-7; TRBD2 matches at 13 bases. The CDR3 sequence is 15 residues long. Germline CDR1 and CDR2: MDHEN and SYDVKM. V shed 5 bases and J 5 bases; nucleotides not matched to a gene: 6.

The chain uses TRBV27 and TRBJ2-3; either TRBD1 or TRBD2 may supply D (5 bases each). V lost 5 bases, J lost 1 base, and 19 bases lay in between. The germline CDR1 and CDR2 sequences are MNHEY and SMNVEV (reference sequence). The CDR3 contains 17 residues. The CDR3 DNA follows: TGTGCCAGCAGTCTCAGTTCGGCAGGGCGGGGCACAGATACGCAGTATTTT. Protein sequence: CASSLSSAGRGTDTQYF.

This chain uses TRBV9 with TRBJ1-2, with D possibly being TRBD1 (5 bases). The CDR3 contains 12 residues. V was pared by 4 bases and J by 7 bases, with 11 bases between. Germline V gene lookup returns CDR1 SGDLS and CDR2 YYNGEE. CDR3: CASSPSGGGYTF. The CDR3 DNA follows: TGTGCCAGCAGCCCCTCCGGGGGTGGCTACACCTTC.

This chain links TRBV11-1 with TRBJ2-3, with TRBD2 identical over 7 bases. The germline CDR1 and CDR2 sequences are SGHAT and FQDESV (reference sequence). This CDR3 has 16 amino acids. Losses at the gene ends were 7 bases for V and 2 bases for J; bases not matched to a gene: 12. The CDR3 sequence: CASTTVAGVFTDTQYF. The CDR3 DNA follows: TGTGCCAGCACAACGGTGGCGGGAGTATTCACAGATACGCAGTATTTT.

The genes are TRBV10-3 and TRBJ2-5; D is perhaps TRBD2 (6 bases). CDR1 and CDR2 from the germline V gene are ENHRY and SYGVKD. The ends were cut back, 4 bases at V and 1 base at J, with 10 bases in the middle. The CDR3 is 14 amino acids. This CDR3 reads CAISVVGGQETQYF. CDR3 sequence (DNA): TGTGCCATCAGTGTGGTGGGGGGCCAAGAGACCCAGTACTTC.

This clone turned up a few times. The rearrangement joins TRBV25-1 to TRBJ2-3; D is uncertain. The CDR3 length is 14 residues. CDR1 MGHDK and CDR2 SYGVNS come from the germline V gene. Trimming left V 1 base short and J 1 base short, with 6 bases between. CDR3 DNA: TGTGCCAGCAGTGAATGGGTAGGCACAGATACGCAGTATTTT. It codes for CASSEWVGTDTQYF.

The rearrangement joins TRBV6-1 to TRBJ1-2; the D gene is possibly TRBD1 (5 bases). The V and J ends lost 5 bases and 4 bases respectively, with 14 bases between them. The CDR3 is 14 residues long. Germline V lookup: CDR1 MNHNS, CDR2 SASEGT. The CDR3 DNA is TGTGCCAGCAGTAGTGGACGGGGCCTCTATGGCTACACCTTC. Amino acids: CASSSGRGLYGYTF.

The chain recombines TRBV27 with TRBJ2-3; TRBD2 matches 9 bases. Losses at the gene ends were 2 bases for V and 3 bases for J; bases not matched to a gene: 3. This CDR3 comprises 15 residues. The germline CDR1 and CDR2 sequences are MNHEY and SMNVEV (reference sequence). The CDR3 sequence is CASSLGGRGTDTQYF. CDR3 DNA sequence: TGTGCCAGCAGTTTAGGCGGGAGGGGTACAGATACGCAGTATTTT.

The V gene is TRBV10-1, the J gene TRBJ2-7; 10 bases agree with TRBD2. V was clipped by 6 bases and J by 2 bases; unmatched bases: 13. Per germline, CDR1 WNHNN and CDR2 SYGVQD (reference sequence). The CDR3 is 17 residues long. The CDR3 sequence: CASSEYEREGQAYEQYF. Written as DNA, the CDR3 is TGCGCCAGCAGCGAATACGAGCGGGAGGGCCAAGCCTACGAGCAGTACTTC.

This sequence joins TRBV5-5 and TRBJ1-5, with 7 positions matching TRBD1. There are 14 residues in the CDR3. The junction had 8 bases not matched to a gene; V was cut back by 4 bases and J by 7 bases. Germline-derived CDR1 and CDR2 are SGHKS and YYEKEE (reference sequence). CDR3 sequence reads: CASSQTGEEQPQHF. The CDR3, as DNA: TGTGCCAGCAGCCAAACAGGGGAGGAGCAGCCCCAGCATTTT. Full variable domain (remainder filled in from reference TRBV5-5 and TRBJ1-5): DAGVTQSPTHLIKTRGQQVTLRCSPISGHKSVSWYQQVLGQGPQFIFQYYEKEERGRGNFPDRFSARQFPNYSSELNVNALLLGDSALYLCASSQTGEEQPQHFGDGTRLSIL.

The chain combines TRBV4-3 with TRBJ2-2; TRBD2 is a possible D gene (6 bases). Per germline, CDR1 LGHNA and CDR2 YSLEER. Trimming took off 6 bases at V and 4 bases at J, with 12 bases between the two ends. The CDR3 runs to 14 residues. CDR3 in DNA: TGCGCCAGCAGGACTAGTATCGGCACCGGGGAGCTGTTTTTT. As protein: CASRTSIGTGELFF.

The chain has TRBV7-9 and TRBJ2-2; D gene ambiguous. This CDR3 has 15 amino acids. The V end lost 8 bases, the J end lost 4 bases, and 17 bases lay between the germline ends. Germline V gene sequence: CDR1 SEHNR, CDR2 FQNEAQ (reference sequence). The CDR3: CASGQLALSTGELFF. The CDR3 region has the DNA TGTGCCAGCGGCCAGCTCGCCCTCAGCACCGGGGAGCTGTTTTTT.

J is TRBJ1-5 and V is TRBV30, with D unresolved. Looked up from germline, CDR1 is GTSNPN and CDR2 is SVGIG (reference sequence). V was clipped by 2 bases and J by 3 bases, with 8 bases between them. The CDR3 is 13 amino acids. The CDR3 DNA sequence: TGTGCCTGGAGTAGCGGGTTCAATCAGCCCCAGCATTTT. Its translation: CAWSSGFNQPQHF.

The V gene is TRBV6-1, the J gene TRBJ2-5; D uncertain. V lost 3 bases to trimming and J lost 5 bases, with 4 bases between them. Germline CDR1 MNHNS, CDR2 SASEGT. The CDR3 length is 11 residues. The CDR3 sequence: CASSDPETQYF. The DNA for the CDR3 is TGTGCCAGCAGTGACCCGGAGACCCAGTACTTC.

This clone was found once. The chain combines TRBV4-1 with TRBJ1-1; no firm D call. This CDR3 has 12 residues. The V end lost 2 bases, the J end lost 7 bases, and 8 bases lay between the germline ends. The V gene's germline CDR1 is MGHRA and CDR2 YSYEKL. In DNA, the CDR3 is TGCGCCAGCAGCCAAATCGACGGTGAAGCTTTCTTT. Translated, it gives CASSQIDGEAFF.

The rearrangement links TRBV9 to TRBJ2-3; the match to TRBD2 covers 11 bases. The V and J ends lost 4 bases and 0 bases, in that order; junction bases with no gene match: 4. The germline gives CDR1 SGDLS, CDR2 YYNGEE. The CDR3 loop spans 16 amino acids. This chain's CDR3 is CASSPTSGDSTDTQYF. The CDR3 coding sequence is TGTGCCAGCAGCCCGACTAGCGGGGATAGCACAGATACGCAGTATTTT.

This clone showed up just a few times. This chain links TRBV29-1 with TRBJ1-5; D is ambiguous. There are 12 residues in the CDR3. V was trimmed by 0 bases and J by 5 bases, leaving 5 bases between them. Germline V gene sequence: CDR1 SQVTM, CDR2 ANQGSEA. The CDR3 here is CSVEEADQPQHF. As DNA, the CDR3 is TGCAGCGTTGAAGAAGCGGATCAGCCCCAGCATTTT.

This clone was found once. J is TRBJ2-3 and V is TRBV5-1; 7 bases agree with TRBD2. V lost 0 bases and J lost 4; bases outside the gene matches: 8. Germline values: CDR1 SGHRS, CDR2 YFSETQ. The CDR3 runs to 16 residues. CDR3 sequence: CASSLGAGTESDTQYF. CDR3 DNA: TGCGCCAGCAGCTTGGGAGCGGGGACGGAATCAGATACGCAGTATTTT.

The chain is built from TRBV15 and TRBJ2-5; the match to TRBD1 covers 8 bases. V shed 1 base and J 1 base; nucleotides not matched to a gene: 2. CDR3 length equals 15 residues. CDR1 and CDR2 (germline): LNHNV, YYDKDF (reference sequence). The CDR3 nucleotides are TGTGCCACCAGCAGAGCGACAGGGGCCCAAGAGACCCAGTACTTC. It yields the protein CATSRATGAQETQYF.

J is TRBJ1-5 and V is TRBV5-1, with 12 bases matching TRBD1. This CDR3 spans 16 amino acids. Germline CDR1 reads SGHRS; CDR2 reads YFSETQ. Trimming at V came to 3 bases and at J to 4 bases, leaving 5 bases not matched to a gene. CDR3 protein: CASSSGTGGLNQPQHF. The CDR3 bases are TGCGCCAGCAGCTCTGGGACAGGGGGCTTAAATCAGCCCCAGCATTTT. Full variable domain (rest looked up from reference TRBV5-1 and TRBJ1-5): KAGVTQTPRYLIKTRGQQVTLSCSPISGHRSVSWYQQTPGQGLQFLFEYFSETQRNKGNFPGRFSGRQFSNSRSEMNVSTLELGDSALYLCASSSGTGGLNQPQHFGDGTRLSIL.

In regard to this clone: Distinct nucleotide sequences in the sample also encode this CDR3. V gene TRBV18 combines with J gene TRBJ1-1; D might be TRBD1 (6 bases). V lost 3 bases and J 6 bases, leaving 14 bases between the germline ends. This CDR3 is built from 14 residues. Germline loops: CDR1 KGHSH, CDR2 LQKENI. The DNA for the CDR3 is TGTGCCAGCTCACCGATTGGGGGGCTGGCTGAAGCTTTCTTT. Its protein is CASSPIGGLAEAFF. Variable domain in full (rest from reference TRBV18 and TRBJ1-1): NAGVMQNPRHLVRRRGQEARLRCSPMKGHSHVYWYRQLPEEGLKFMVYLQKENIIDESGMPKERFSAEFPKEGPSILRIQQVVRGDSAAYFCASSPIGGLAEAFFGQGTRLTVV.

V and J are TRBV21-1 and TRBJ2-7; the table names TRBD2, a call not compared with the DNA. TRBV21-1 is tagged as a pseudogene. The CDR3 is 16 amino acids. Written as DNA, the CDR3 is TGTGCCAGCAGCAAAGAGGTGACTAGGAGCTGCTCCGAGCAGTACTTC. This gives the protein CASSKEVTRSCSEQYF.

The chain has TRBV12-1 and TRBJ1-4; the table's D call, TRBD1, has no DNA check behind it. TRBV12-1 is described as a pseudogene. The CDR3 spans 14 residues. CDR3 sequence (DNA): TGTGCCAGCAGCTCGGGACAGGGAGGAGAAAAACTGTTTTTT. It translates to CASSSGQGGEKLFF.

The gene calls are TRBV12-5 and TRBJ2-2; 11 bases match TRBD2. Germline CDR1 is LGHNT and CDR2 is FRNRAP. The CDR3 covers 21 residues. Unmatched junction bases numbered 16, after V lost 3 bases and J lost 1 base. This CDR3 is CASGLVQGLAVNKLNTGELFF. The CDR3, as DNA: TGTGCTAGTGGTTTAGTGCAGGGACTAGCGGTTAATAAACTGAACACCGGGGAGCTGTTTTTT.

This clone was observed a single time. The CDR3 region is CASSLAFRSATNEKLFF. CDR3 coding DNA: TGCGCCAGCAGCTTGGCCTTCCGCAGTGCAACTAATGAAAAACTGTTTTTT. The chain combines TRBV5-1 with TRBJ1-4; no reliable D call. V lost 0 bases, J lost 0 bases, and 12 bases lay in between. Germline V gives CDR1 SGHRS, CDR2 YFSETQ. The CDR3 is 17 amino acids.